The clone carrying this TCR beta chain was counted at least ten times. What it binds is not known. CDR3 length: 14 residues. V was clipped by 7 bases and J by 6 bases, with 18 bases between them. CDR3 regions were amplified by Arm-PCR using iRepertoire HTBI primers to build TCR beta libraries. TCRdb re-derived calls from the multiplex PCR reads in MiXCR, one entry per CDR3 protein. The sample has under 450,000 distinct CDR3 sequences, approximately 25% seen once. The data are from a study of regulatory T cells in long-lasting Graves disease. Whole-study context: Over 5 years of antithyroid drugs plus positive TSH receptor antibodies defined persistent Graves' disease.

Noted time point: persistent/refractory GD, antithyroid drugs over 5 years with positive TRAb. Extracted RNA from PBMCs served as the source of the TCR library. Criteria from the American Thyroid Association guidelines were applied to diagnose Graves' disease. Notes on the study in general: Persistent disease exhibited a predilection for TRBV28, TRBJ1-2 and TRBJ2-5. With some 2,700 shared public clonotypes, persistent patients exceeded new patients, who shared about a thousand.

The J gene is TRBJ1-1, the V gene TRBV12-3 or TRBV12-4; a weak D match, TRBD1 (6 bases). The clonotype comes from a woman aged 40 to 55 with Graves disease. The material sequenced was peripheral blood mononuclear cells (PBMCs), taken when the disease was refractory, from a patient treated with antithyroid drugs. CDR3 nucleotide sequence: TGTGCCAGCACTCCCACAGGGAGCCTGTCTGAAGCTTTCTTT. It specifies CASTPTGSLSEAFF.